The source of this T cell receptor (beta chain) is a study of blood T cell repertoires in COVID-19 (dated by TCRdb to about 2020). In the study overall: Samples from collaborators originated in the United States, Italy and Spain and spanned both the acute and convalescent phases of COVID-19. The material from the prospective study consisted of cDNA or gDNA derived from T cells, B-cell-depleted T cells, or PBMCs. The dataset comprised deeply sampled blood TCRbeta repertoires from subjects exposed to, actively infected with, or recovered from COVID-19. The repertoires were released in a freely available public database intended as a resource for research on the immune response to SARS-CoV-2. The samples were drawn from the first 160 participants of the ongoing ImmuneRACE study and from 950 to 1,500 subjects provided by 6 global collaborators. Nearly every sample came with metadata listing a de-identified subject ID, COVID-19 status, age in years and sex. HLA class I and class II types, where available, came from metadata supplied by the sample provider rather than from assay-based typing. The paper's findings and limits, for the study overall: How much clinical and demographic metadata was included differed by source and by participant, and the metadata was provided uncurated.

This clone was picked up a small number of times. What antigen it recognizes has not been identified. No quality values exist for individual bases; no much larger clone is one base distant. The immunoSEQ Assay, a bias-controlled multiplex PCR, was used to amplify TCRbeta CDR3 regions from genomic DNA. Under the source paper's analysis protocol: The number of nucleated cells in each sample was estimated from the amplification of reference gene primers within the assay. To quantify the absolute abundance of each unique TCRbeta CDR3 rearrangement, sequence reads were collapsed and filtered. For each sample, productive Simpson clonality was calculated by taking the square root of Simpson's diversity index across productive rearrangements. This immuneACCESS table, as held by TCRdb, lists in-frame sequences with V and J called but not all clones. Of the missing ones, under half trace to an unresolved V gene in checked studies; the others have no known cause. D and trimming come from the DNA, and the V and J calls and clone size come from that table. The sample data list roughly 290,000 clones, and approximately 85% of these were observed just once. 4.3% of the sample comes from the top ten.

In the prospective study, participants were about 18 to 95 years old, resided in under 30 geographic areas of the United States, and were enrolled through a virtual design. In the prospective study, participants were assigned to cohorts based on the clinical history participants reported in a screening survey and a study questionnaire. Recovered participants in ImmuneRACE Cohort 3 were defined by two consecutive negative NP/OP PCR tests, clearance by a healthcare professional, or resolution of symptoms. Mobile phlebotomists in the prospective study collected whole blood, serum and a nasopharyngeal or oropharyngeal swab from every participant. Participants in the prospective study had the option to provide additional blood draws and questionnaires over a 2-month period. Before DNA extraction, prospective study blood samples were shipped either frozen or at room temperature. V sheds 5 bases and J sheds 4 bases, leaving 14 bases between their ends. The CDR3, cysteine through phenylalanine, is 14 amino acids long. The DNA shown is the 42-base CDR3, in frame from base 1. Per the germline V gene, MNHEY is the CDR1 and SVGAGI is the CDR2.

Sequenced material: PBMCs or T cells enriched from blood (not recorded which). The receptor's source is a woman in her thirties who had recovered from COVID-19. The rearranged segments are TRBV6-5 and TRBJ1-1; TRBD1 could be the D gene, as 6 bases match. The DNA is TGTGCCAGCAGTCAAAACGCAGGGGCCACTGAAGCTTTCTTT. It translates to CASSQNAGATEAFF.